Below, 32 T cell receptor beta chains from the same sample are listed, as sequenced in a study of cytomegalovirus exposure and HLA in healthy donors (dated by TCRdb to the late 2010s). Libraries were constructed by the immunoSEQ multiplex PCR assay. For the multiplex PCR, a mixture combining 60 forward primers for TCR Vbeta segments and 13 reverse primers for TCR Jbeta segments was used. In its TCRdb copy, this immuneACCESS table keeps in-frame sequences only and misses some clones. Where compared with another copy, unresolved V genes explain less than half of these, and the others have no known cause. The sample profile shows roughly 180,000 clones; approximately 80% of them were found once. The ten largest clones take up around 4.8% of the sample. Sequencing used PBMCs. The origin of the receptors is a man between 18 and 35 years old in good health and CMV-seronegative.

The table lists this clone with a few counts. V is TRBV28 and J is TRBJ2-6; 8 nucleotides match TRBD1. Germline V gives CDR1 MDHEN, CDR2 SYDVKM. Trimming removed 8 bases from V and 0 bases from J; junction bases left unmatched: 6. This CDR3 has 16 residues. CDR3 protein: CASQTGERSGANVLTF. The DNA of the CDR3 is TGTGCCAGCCAGACAGGGGAACGCTCTGGGGCCAACGTCCTGACTTTC.

This clone was counted only a few times. The rearrangement links TRBV2 to TRBJ1-4; D uncertain. CDR1 and CDR2 (germline): SNHLY, FYNNEI. Trimming cost V 6 bases and J 7 bases, with 18 bases left between them. The CDR3 is 15 residues long. The chain's CDR3 is CASRADPHRGEKLFF. The CDR3 DNA is TGTGCCAGCAGGGCAGACCCCCATCGCGGTGAAAAACTGTTTTTT.

This rearrangement joins TRBV6-5 to TRBJ2-3; D call uncertain. CDR3 size: 13 residues. Trimming left V 8 bases short and J 2 bases short, with 11 bases between. Germline V gene lookup returns CDR1 MNHEY and CDR2 SVGAGI. CDR3 nucleotides: TGTGCCAGCCGAGGTAGCTCCACAGATACGCAGTATTTT. Encoded protein: CASRGSSTDTQYF.

The chain's CDR3 is CASSFRADRGAFEAFF. The CDR3 DNA is TGTGCCAGCAGTTTTAGAGCGGACAGAGGAGCTTTTGAAGCTTTCTTT. The V gene is TRBV27, the J gene TRBJ1-1, with D perhaps TRBD1 (6 bases). This CDR3 spans 16 amino acids. Trimming removed 3 bases from V and 7 bases from J, with 21 bases in between. Germline V gives CDR1 MNHEY, CDR2 SMNVEV (reference sequence).

This clone has more than one count but fewer than ten. The rearrangement joins TRBV5-1 to TRBJ2-7; TRBD1 is a possible D gene (7 bases). Germline loops: CDR1 SGHRS, CDR2 YFSETQ. Trimming cost V 1 base and J 3 bases, with 17 bases left between them. The CDR3 is 16 amino acids. The CDR3 reads CASSLSPGQGGYEQYF. In DNA form, the CDR3 reads TGCGCCAGCAGCTTGTCCCCCGGGCAGGGGGGCTACGAGCAGTACTTC.

The V and J genes are TRBV19 and TRBJ1-1, with TRBD1 matching 8 bases. Germline V gene lookup returns CDR1 LNHDA and CDR2 SQIVND (reference sequence). This CDR3 has 15 residues. V shed 3 bases and J 5 bases; nucleotides not matched to a gene: 8. CDR3 DNA: TGTGCCAGTAGTATTCGGGCAGGGGGCTGGACTGAAGCTTTCTTT. Its protein product is CASSIRAGGWTEAFF.

V is TRBV7-2 and J is TRBJ2-7; the D is unclear. Germline CDR1 SGHTA, CDR2 FQGNSA. The CDR3 spans 14 residues. V was clipped by 1 base and J by 2 bases, with 9 bases between them. The CDR3 bases are TGTGCCAGCAGCTTAGAAAGAGGTACCTACGAGCAGTACTTC. It encodes CASSLERGTYEQYF.

This clone was detected only a few times. This chain uses TRBV27 with TRBJ2-2; TRBD2 matches at 11 bases. V was clipped by 5 bases and J by 8 bases; unmatched bases: 19. Germline values: CDR1 MNHEY, CDR2 SMNVEV (reference sequence). The CDR3 length is 19 residues. The CDR3 DNA sequence: TGTGCCAGCAGTAACCCAACTTCCGGGACTAGCGGAAAATATGGGGAGCTGTTTTTT. Residues: CASSNPTSGTSGKYGELFF.

This clone was observed a handful of times. This chain uses TRBV11-2 with TRBJ2-6; possibly TRBD1 for D (6 bases). Trimming pared 8 bases from V and 1 base from J, leaving 18 bases between. Germline CDR1 and CDR2: SGHAT and FQNNGV. The CDR3 length is 17 residues. CDR3 loop: CASRHVQGGSGANVLTF. The DNA for the CDR3 is TGTGCCAGCCGCCACGTACAGGGCGGGTCTGGGGCCAACGTCCTGACTTTC. The full variable domain, completed using reference TRBV11-2 and TRBJ2-6, is EAGVAQSPRYKIIEKRQSVAFWCNPISGHATLYWYQQILGQGPKLLIQFQNNGVVDDSQLPKDRFSAERLKGVDSTLKIQPAKLEDSAVYLCASRHVQGGSGANVLTFGAGSRLTVL.

The chain recombines TRBV9 with TRBJ1-1; D call uncertain. The CDR3 is 14 residues long. V dropped 4 bases and J dropped 4 bases, with 14 bases sitting between them. Germline values: CDR1 SGDLS, CDR2 YYNGEE. The DNA of the CDR3 is TGTGCCAGCAGCTCAGAGGTAGCGGGCACTGAAGCTTTCTTT. It codes for CASSSEVAGTEAFF. The full variable domain, with the rest looked up from reference TRBV9 and TRBJ1-1, is DSGVTQTPKHLITATGQRVTLRCSPRSGDLSVYWYQQSLDQGLQFLIQYYNGEERAKGNILERFSAQQFPDLHSELNLSSLELGDSALYFCASSSEVAGTEAFFGQGTRLTVV.

The chain combines TRBV12-5 with TRBJ1-1, with D unclear. The ends were cut back, 0 bases at V and 6 bases at J, with 11 bases in the middle. The CDR3 contains 14 residues. Germline assignment: CDR1 LGHNT and CDR2 FRNRAP. The CDR3 coding sequence is TGTGCTAGTGGTTTGGTACCGCGGGCCCCTGAAGCTTTCTTT. It translates to CASGLVPRAPEAFF.

The chain joins TRBV11-2 to TRBJ2-7; TRBD1 matches at 7 bases. The CDR3 has 15 amino acids. The trim removed 5 bases at V and 2 bases at J, leaving 9 bases unmatched. Germline values: CDR1 SGHAT, CDR2 FQNNGV. The CDR3, as DNA: TGTGCCAGCAGCCGAGGGACAGCCACCGCCTACGAGCAGTACTTC. This translates into CASSRGTATAYEQYF. The full variable domain, its missing parts supplied by reference TRBV11-2 and TRBJ2-7, is EAGVAQSPRYKIIEKRQSVAFWCNPISGHATLYWYQQILGQGPKLLIQFQNNGVVDDSQLPKDRFSAERLKGVDSTLKIQPAKLEDSAVYLCASSRGTATAYEQYFGPGTRLTVT.

The chain combines TRBV7-9 with TRBJ2-2, with no clear D. The CDR3 consists of 13 residues. Trimming pared 5 bases from V and 6 bases from J, leaving 10 bases between. Germline assignment: CDR1 SEHNR and CDR2 FQNEAQ (reference sequence). In DNA form, the CDR3 reads TGTGCCAGCAGCCGAGGTAGTCCCGGGGAGCTGTTTTTT. Translated, it gives CASSRGSPGELFF.

V usage is TRBV6-5 and J usage is TRBJ2-5; D uncertain. Trimming took 7 bases from V and 5 from J, leaving 17 bases between them. Germline V gives CDR1 MNHEY, CDR2 SVGAGI. The CDR3 sequence is 14 residues long. The CDR3: CASTHTSGSETQYF. In DNA, the CDR3 is TGTGCCAGCACCCATACGTCGGGTTCGGAGACCCAGTACTTC.

CDR3 amino acids: CASSLARGGEQYF. The CDR3 region has the DNA TGTGCCAGCAGCTTAGCGAGGGGAGGCGAGCAGTACTTC. The chain links TRBV7-9 to TRBJ2-7, with D possibly being TRBD2 (6 bases). The germline V gene has CDR1 SEHNR and CDR2 FQNEAQ (reference sequence). V lost 0 bases and J lost 6, with 9 bases in between. This CDR3 spans 13 amino acids.

The chain recombines TRBV5-4 with TRBJ2-2, with a tentative D call TRBD2 (5 bases). The CDR3 spans 15 residues. V was shortened by 4 bases and J by 3 bases, with 13 bases between the two germline ends. From germline, CDR1 is SGHNT and CDR2 YYREEE (reference sequence). In DNA, the CDR3 is TGTGCCAGCAGCATCGGGCTAGCACACACCGGGGAGCTGTTTTTT. Its translation is CASSIGLAHTGELFF.

The chain is built from TRBV28 and TRBJ2-1, with D tentatively TRBD1 (5 bases). V lost 3 bases, J lost 3 bases, and 18 bases lay in between. Germline V gene lookup returns CDR1 MDHEN and CDR2 SYDVKM. The CDR3 loop spans 17 amino acids. CDR3 region: CASSLISGRSFYNEQFF. In DNA, the CDR3 is TGTGCCAGCAGTTTGATTTCAGGGCGAAGCTTCTACAATGAGCAGTTCTTC.

The chain carries TRBV7-2 and TRBJ1-3; unclear D gene. Trimming took 5 bases from V and 0 from J, leaving 11 bases between them. CDR1 is SGHTA and CDR2 is FQGNSA in the germline V gene. CDR3 length equals 15 residues. The CDR3: CASSPVATSGNTIYF. CDR3 nucleotides: TGTGCCAGCAGCCCGGTTGCCACCTCTGGAAACACCATATATTTT.

V and J are TRBV5-5 and TRBJ2-7; D not resolved. This CDR3 region has 13 residues. Germline CDR1 is SGHKS and CDR2 is YYEKEE (reference sequence). The V and J ends lost 2 bases and 5 bases respectively, with 11 bases between them. The CDR3 region has the DNA TGTGCCAGCAGCTTCTCACCATCGGACGAGCAGTACTTC. Translating it yields CASSFSPSDEQYF.

CDR3 bases: TGTGCCAGCAGCTTTGGACTAGCGCCTAGCACCTACAATGAGCAGTTCTTC. Its translation is CASSFGLAPSTYNEQFF. The genes are TRBV7-8 and TRBJ2-1; TRBD2 matches 9 bases. The CDR3 consists of 17 residues. V was pared by 3 bases and J by 2 bases, with 8 bases of the junction left unmatched. CDR1 is SGHVS and CDR2 is FQNEAQ in the germline V gene.

This clone turned up a few times. The chain uses TRBV6-5 and TRBJ1-1; TRBD1 aligns across 8 bases. The length of the CDR3 is 15 residues. J lost 6 bases, V lost 6 bases, and 12 bases had no gene match. Germline V gene sequence: CDR1 MNHEY, CDR2 SVGAGI. CDR3: CASRGDRGRGAEAFF. The CDR3 DNA is TGTGCCAGCAGAGGAGACAGGGGAAGGGGCGCTGAAGCTTTCTTT.

V usage is TRBV19 and J usage is TRBJ2-1, with D possibly TRBD2 on 6 matching bases. The CDR3 extends over 14 amino acids. V was clipped by 1 base and J by 6 bases, with 10 bases between them. The germline V gene encodes CDR1 LNHDA and CDR2 SQIVND (reference sequence). The CDR3 region has the DNA TGTGCCAGTAGTATAGTACTAGCAGGCAATGAGCAGTTCTTC. Residues: CASSIVLAGNEQFF.

The chain has TRBV7-9 and TRBJ2-2; 10 nucleotides align to TRBD2. There are 18 residues in the CDR3. Germline V lookup: CDR1 SEHNR, CDR2 FQNEAQ (reference sequence). With V trimmed by 4 bases and J by 5 bases, 13 bases remained unmatched. CDR3 sequence (DNA): TGTGCCAGCAGCTCGCCAAACCATCTAGCGGGGGCGACCGGGGAGCTGTTTTTT. It codes for CASSSPNHLAGATGELFF.

The chain combines TRBV10-3 with TRBJ2-2; 9 bases fit TRBD1. Germline CDR1 and CDR2: ENHRY and SYGVKD. J was trimmed by 7 bases and V by 6 bases; bases with no gene match: 6. The CDR3 extends over 14 amino acids. CDR3 nucleotides: TGTGCCATCAGAACCGACAGGGGGGGCGGGGAGCTGTTTTTT. Its translation is CAIRTDRGGGELFF.

The rearrangement joins TRBV28 to TRBJ1-5, with TRBD1 matching over 7 bases. The germline V gene has CDR1 MDHEN and CDR2 SYDVKM. The ends lost 6 bases at V and 6 bases at J; junction bases unmatched: 11. This CDR3 is built from 15 residues. CDR3 sequence (DNA): TGTGCCAGCAGATTGGGGGACAGAGGGATTCAGCCCCAGCATTTT. It encodes CASRLGDRGIQPQHF. Based on the CDR3 plus reference TRBV28 and TRBJ1-5, the full variable domain is DVKVTQSSRYLVKRTGEKVFLECVQDMDHENMFWYRQDPGLGLRLIYFSYDVKMKEKGDIPEGYSVSREKKERFSLILESASTNQTSMYLCASRLGDRGIQPQHFGDGTRLSIL.

This sequence joins TRBV7-9 and TRBJ1-1, with D possibly being TRBD1 (6 bases). The CDR3 covers 12 residues. Germline V CDR1 and CDR2: SEHNR, FQNEAQ (reference sequence). V shed 8 bases and J shed 7 bases, with 14 bases lying between them. CDR3 sequence (DNA): TGTGCCAGCGGATCCCGGGACAATGAAGCTTTCTTT. Protein sequence: CASGSRDNEAFF.

The V and J genes are TRBV5-1 and TRBJ1-2; a possible D gene is TRBD1 (6 bases). Trimming left V 3 bases short and J 7 bases short, with 16 bases between. Per germline, CDR1 SGHRS and CDR2 YFSETQ. CDR3 length equals 14 residues. The CDR3 DNA follows: TGCGCCAGCAGCTCCCAGGGGAGGGCCAGTGGCTACACCTTC. Translated: CASSSQGRASGYTF. The variable domain in full, with the rest retrieved from reference TRBV5-1 and TRBJ1-2, is KAGVTQTPRYLIKTRGQQVTLSCSPISGHRSVSWYQQTPGQGLQFLFEYFSETQRNKGNFPGRFSGRQFSNSRSEMNVSTLELGDSALYLCASSSQGRASGYTFGSGTRLTVV.

The rearrangement links TRBV4-1 to TRBJ1-6; 7 bases line up with TRBD1. Trimming removed 2 bases from V and 10 bases from J; junction bases left unmatched: 8. The CDR3 covers 15 residues. Germline assignment: CDR1 MGHRA and CDR2 YSYEKL. CDR3 nucleotides: TGCGCCAGCAGCCAAAGAGAACAGGGGCAGTCACCCCTCCACTTT. It encodes CASSQREQGQSPLHF.

The V gene is TRBV7-3, the J gene TRBJ2-2; D not certain. V was clipped by 4 bases and J by 7 bases, with 7 bases between them. The CDR3 covers 12 residues. Germline CDR1 is SGHTA and CDR2 is FQGTGA. The chain's CDR3 is CASSYYNGELFF. CDR3 DNA: TGTGCCAGCAGCTACTATAACGGGGAGCTGTTTTTT.

The chain couples TRBV2 to TRBJ2-2; D perhaps matches TRBD2 (6 bases). V was cut by 6 bases and J by 6 bases, with 14 bases left in between. Germline values: CDR1 SNHLY, CDR2 FYNNEI. CDR3 length equals 14 residues. CDR3 residues: CASRPGVKAGELFF. The CDR3 coding sequence is TGTGCCAGCAGACCGGGGGTAAAGGCCGGGGAGCTGTTTTTT.

A single count supports this clone. The V call is TRBV6-1, the J call TRBJ2-7, with D maybe TRBD1 (5 bases). V gave up 4 bases and J gave up 2 bases, with 12 bases separating them. The CDR3 spans 14 residues. Germline V lookup: CDR1 MNHNS, CDR2 SASEGT. The DNA of the CDR3 is TGTGCCAGCAGTGTCTCAGGGATACCCTACGAGCAGTACTTC. Encoded protein: CASSVSGIPYEQYF.

In this sample, this clone turned up a few times. V and J are TRBV2 and TRBJ1-4, with 8 nucleotides matching TRBD1. The trim removed 6 bases at V and 4 bases at J, leaving 4 bases unmatched. CDR1 and CDR2 (germline): SNHLY, FYNNEI. The CDR3 is 14 residues long. The CDR3: CASRGDRNNEKLFF. For the CDR3, the DNA is TGTGCCAGCAGGGGGGACAGGAATAATGAAAAACTGTTTTTT.